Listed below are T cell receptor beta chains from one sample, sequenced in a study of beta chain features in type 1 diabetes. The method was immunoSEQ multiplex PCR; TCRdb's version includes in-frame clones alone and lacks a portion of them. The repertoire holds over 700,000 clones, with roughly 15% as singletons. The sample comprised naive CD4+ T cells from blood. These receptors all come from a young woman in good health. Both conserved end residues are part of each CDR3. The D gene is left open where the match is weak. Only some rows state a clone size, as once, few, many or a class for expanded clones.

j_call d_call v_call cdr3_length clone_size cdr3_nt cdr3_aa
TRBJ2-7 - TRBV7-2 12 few TGTGCCAGCAGCCCAGATTACTACGAGCAGTACTTC CASSPDYYEQYF
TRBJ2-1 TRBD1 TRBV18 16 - TGTGCCAGCTCACCAGCGGACAGGTCGGTCTCCAATGAGCAGTTCTTC CASSPADRSVSNEQFF
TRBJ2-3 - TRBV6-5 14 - TGTGCCAGCGCTGGGGCGGCCCTCACAGATACGCAGTATTTT CASAGAALTDTQYF
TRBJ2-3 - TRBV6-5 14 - TGTGCCAGCGGGCGTAGCGGAACGGCTGATACGCAGTATTTT CASGRSGTADTQYF
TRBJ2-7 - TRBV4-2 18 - TGTGCCAGCAGCCAAGATCTGAGGAGTTGGGAGCTTACCTACGAGCAGTACTTC CASSQDLRSWELTYEQYF
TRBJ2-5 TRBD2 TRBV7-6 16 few TGTGCCAGCAGCTTTGGGACTAGCGGGAGTGGAGAGACCCAGTACTTC CASSFGTSGSGETQYF
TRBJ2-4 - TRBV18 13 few TGTGCCAGCTCGGTTTCAGCCAAAAACATTCAGTACTTC CASSVSAKNIQYF
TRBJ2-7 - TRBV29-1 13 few TGCAGCGTTGTGGACTACCCTCCGAGCGAGCAGTACTTC CSVVDYPPSEQYF
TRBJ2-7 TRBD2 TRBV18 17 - TGTGCCAGCTCACCACCGGTTGGTAGCGGGAGCCCCTACGAGCAGTACTTC CASSPPVGSGSPYEQYF
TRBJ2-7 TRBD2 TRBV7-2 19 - TGTGCCAGCAGCTTAGAGGGGACTACCCAGACGCGGAGCTCCTACGAGCAGTACTTC CASSLEGTTQTRSSYEQYF
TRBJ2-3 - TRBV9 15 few TGTGCCAGCAGCCAATTAGGGGTTAACACAGATACGCAGTATTTT CASSQLGVNTDTQYF
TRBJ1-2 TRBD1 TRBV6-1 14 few TGTGCCAGCAGCGAACCGGGACAGGGTAAAGGCTACACCTTC CASSEPGQGKGYTF
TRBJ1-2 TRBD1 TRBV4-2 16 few TGTGCCAGCAGCCAAGACAGGGACAGGCGAAACTATGGCTACACCTTC CASSQDRDRRNYGYTF
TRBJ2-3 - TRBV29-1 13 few TGCAGCGCTAACCGGGACACCACAGATACGCAGTATTTT CSANRDTTDTQYF
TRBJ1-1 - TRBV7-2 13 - TGTGCCAGCAGCGCCCGATTAAACACTGAAGCTTTCTTT CASSARLNTEAFF
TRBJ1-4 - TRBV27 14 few TGTGCCAGCAGTTTGGTCCAGGGGTTGGGAAAACTGTTTTTT CASSLVQGLGKLFF
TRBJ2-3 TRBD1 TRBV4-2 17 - TGTGCCAGCAGCCAAGGCCGACAGGGTATCGTCGCAGATACGCAGTATTTT CASSQGRQGIVADTQYF
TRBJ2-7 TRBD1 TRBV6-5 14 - TGTGCCAGCAGACGCGGACAGGGAACCTACGAGCAGTACTTC CASRRGQGTYEQYF
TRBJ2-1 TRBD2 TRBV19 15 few TGTGCCAGTAGTATCGGACTAGCGGAGAACAATGAGCAGTTCTTC CASSIGLAENNEQFF
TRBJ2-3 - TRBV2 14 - TGTGCCAGCAGTGAGGGGACGGGCACAGATACGCAGTATTTT CASSEGTGTDTQYF
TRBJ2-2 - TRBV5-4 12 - TGTGCCAGCAATTACTTTGGCGGGGAGCTGTTTTTT CASNYFGGELFF
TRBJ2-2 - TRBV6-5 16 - TGTGCCAGCAGTTACGAAGCGAATGTTGCAACCGGGGAGCTGTTTTTT CASSYEANVATGELFF
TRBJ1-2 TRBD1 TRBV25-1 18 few TGTGCCAGCAGCCCCACACTCGGGACAGTTCAAGACGTCGATGGCTACACCTTC CASSPTLGTVQDVDGYTF
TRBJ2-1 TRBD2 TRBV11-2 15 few TGTGCCAGCAGCCCGGACGGGGGGAGGGCCCATGAGCAGTTCTTC CASSPDGGRAHEQFF
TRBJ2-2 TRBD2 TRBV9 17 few TGTGCCAGCAGCGTACTCGCCGGGACTACGATCACCGGGGAGCTGTTTTTT CASSVLAGTTITGELFF
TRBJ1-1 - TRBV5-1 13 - TGCGCCAGCAGCTTGATCCAGAACACTGAAGCTTTCTTT CASSLIQNTEAFF
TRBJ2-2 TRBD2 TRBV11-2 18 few TGTGCCAGCAGCTCCCGGGATAGCGGGAAGAAGGTCACCGGGGAGCTGTTTTTT CASSSRDSGKKVTGELFF
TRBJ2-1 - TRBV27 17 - TGTGCCAGCAGTTCTCGGCAAGGGGTGAGCTCCTACAATGAGCAGTTCTTC CASSSRQGVSSYNEQFF
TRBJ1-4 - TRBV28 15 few TGTGCCAGCAGTTCCGCATCCCCGGGAAATGAAAAACTGTTTTTT CASSSASPGNEKLFF
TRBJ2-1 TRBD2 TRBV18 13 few TGTGCCAGCTCACCACCATCTAGCGGCTACCAGTTCTTC CASSPPSSGYQFF
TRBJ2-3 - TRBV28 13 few TGTGCCAGCAGTTTGCAGCGACCAGATACGCAGTATTTT CASSLQRPDTQYF
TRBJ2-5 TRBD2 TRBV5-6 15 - TGTGCCAGCAGCTTGGGGACTAGCGGGAAAGAGACCCAGTACTTC CASSLGTSGKETQYF
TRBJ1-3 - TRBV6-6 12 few TGTGCCAGCAGCCCCAATGGTCACACCATATATTTT CASSPNGHTIYF
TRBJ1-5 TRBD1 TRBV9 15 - TGTGCCAGCAGCGTAAGTGGACAGGGCGGCCAGCCCCAGCATTTT CASSVSGQGGQPQHF
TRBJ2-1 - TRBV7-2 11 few TGTGCCAGCCGGATGGGCACTGAGCAGTTCTTC CASRMGTEQFF
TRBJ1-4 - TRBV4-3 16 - TGCGCCAGCAGCCAAGGGAGGGAGCTGTTTAATGAAAAACTGTTTTTT CASSQGRELFNEKLFF
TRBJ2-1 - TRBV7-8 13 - TGTGCCAGCAGCTTAAGCAGAATCAATGAGCAGTTCTTC CASSLSRINEQFF
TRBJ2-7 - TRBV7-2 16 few TGTGCCAGCAGCTTGGGTGTCGGGTCGGGAACCTACGAGCAGTACTTC CASSLGVGSGTYEQYF
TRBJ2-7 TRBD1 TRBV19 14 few TGTGCCAGTAGAAAACAGGGGGCGGATTACGAGCAGTACTTC CASRKQGADYEQYF
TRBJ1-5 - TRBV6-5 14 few TGTGCCAGCAGTGCGGGGCATCCAAATCAGCCCCAGCATTTT CASSAGHPNQPQHF
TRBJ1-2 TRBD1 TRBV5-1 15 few TGCGCCAGCAGCTTGGAGGGACAGGTTGAACGGGGCTACACCTTC CASSLEGQVERGYTF
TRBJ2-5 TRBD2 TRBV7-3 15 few TGTGCCAGCAGCTTAGTCTCTAGCGGAGAAGAGACCCAGTACTTC CASSLVSSGEETQYF
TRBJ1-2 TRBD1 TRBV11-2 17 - TGTGCCAGCAGCTCCTATTACGGGACAGGCGTTTACTATGGCTACACCTTC CASSSYYGTGVYYGYTF
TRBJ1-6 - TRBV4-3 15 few TGCGCCAGCAGCCAAGATCTTGTCATCAATTCACCCCTCCACTTT CASSQDLVINSPLHF